The clone carrying this T cell receptor beta chain was found many times. TCRdb fed the 5' RACE reads into MiXCR, producing one record per CDR3 protein. Among 35,000 to 40,000 distinct CDR3 sequences listed, almost 7.5% were seen once. This specimen belongs to a study of neurological immune-mediated disorders. Sequenced sample: PBMCs. The receptor was isolated from a woman between 40 and 50 years old in good health.

The DNA for the CDR3 is TGTGCCACCAGTGATGTCCCCGGGACAGGGAGAGTTTACCAAGAGACCCAGTACTTC. Residues: CATSDVPGTGRVYQETQYF. The chain uses TRBV24-1 and TRBJ2-5, with 9 bases aligning to TRBD1. The germline gives CDR1 KGHDR, CDR2 SFDVKD. The CDR3 runs 19 residues. V trimming: 3 bases; J trimming: 0 bases; junction bases outside the gene matches: 13.